This record covers a single T cell receptor beta chain. The antigen remains undetermined. These data belong to a study of cytomegalovirus exposure and HLA in healthy donors. Study as a whole: Of some 360 genotyped donors, approximately 84% clustered with self-reported Caucasian donors. Study-level findings and limits: What was likely a sequencing artifact was a cluster of highly shared sequence variants. For most TCR sequences rarity was the rule, although some public TCRs occurred in many donors.

With 60 Vbeta and 13 Jbeta primers, the PCR was carried out. Study processing details: In a later analysis, roughly 86 million unique TCR beta chains included roughly 11 million shared by two or more donors. Profiling relied on immunoSEQ multiplex PCR, and the TCRdb table lists in-frame clones only, not all of them. The DNA gave D and trimming, while V, J and clone size come from that table. This sample has about 110,000 clones, with approximately 70% found just once. This CDR3 contains 13 residues. V gave up 3 bases and J gave up 3 bases, with 11 bases separating them. Germline CDR1 reads SQVTM; CDR2 reads ANQGSEA.

Sequencing was carried out using PBMCs. The chain uses TRBV29-1 and TRBJ1-1; tentative D call: TRBD1 (5 bases). This receptor was identified in a man aged 30 to 45 in good health and CMV-seropositive. The CDR3, as DNA: TGCAGCGTTGACAGGGTGAAGGACACTGAAGCTTTCTTT. It translates to CSVDRVKDTEAFF. The whole variable domain, remainder taken from reference TRBV29-1 and TRBJ1-1, is SAVISQKPSRDICQRGTSLTIQCQVDSQVTMMFWYRQQPGQSLTLIATANQGSEATYESGFVIDKFPISRPNLTFSTLTVSNMSPEDSSIYLCSVDRVKDTEAFFGQGTRLTVV.